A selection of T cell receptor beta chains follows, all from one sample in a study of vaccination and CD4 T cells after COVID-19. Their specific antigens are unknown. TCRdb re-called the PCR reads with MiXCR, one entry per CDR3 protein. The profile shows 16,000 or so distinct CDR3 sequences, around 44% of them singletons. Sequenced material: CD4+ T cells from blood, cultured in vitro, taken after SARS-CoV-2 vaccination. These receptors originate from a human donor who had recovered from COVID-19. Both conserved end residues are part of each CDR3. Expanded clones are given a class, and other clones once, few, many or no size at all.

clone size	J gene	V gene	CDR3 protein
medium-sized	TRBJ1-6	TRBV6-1	CASSESIGQGNSPLHF
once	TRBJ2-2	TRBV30	CAWRGTSGSRNTGELFF
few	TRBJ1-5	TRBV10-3	CATRPQGASNQPQHF
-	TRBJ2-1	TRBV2	CASQWGSGNEQFF
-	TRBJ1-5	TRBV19	CASSTSSAIGQPQHF
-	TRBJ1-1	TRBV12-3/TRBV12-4	CASSLRDLNTEAFF
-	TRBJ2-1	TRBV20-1	CSAPNAQRERNEQFF
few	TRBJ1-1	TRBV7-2	CASSSGRRLNTEAFF
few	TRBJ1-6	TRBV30	CAWSVLGGQGASPLHF
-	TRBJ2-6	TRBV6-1	CASRVPGQFSSGANVLTF
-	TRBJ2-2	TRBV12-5	CASGTSGSSGELFF
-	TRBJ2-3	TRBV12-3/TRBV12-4	CASSLDRGRNTQYF
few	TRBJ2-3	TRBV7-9	CASTPWGADTQYF
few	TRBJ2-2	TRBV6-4	CASSDSDTGELFF
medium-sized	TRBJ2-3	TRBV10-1	CASSDPRRGTDTQYF
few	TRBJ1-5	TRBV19	CAGGVALYSNQPQHF
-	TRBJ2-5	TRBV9	CASSGGLQETQYF
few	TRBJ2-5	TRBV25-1	CASSEKGGQETQYF
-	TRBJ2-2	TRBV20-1	CSASRGQRTSGELFF
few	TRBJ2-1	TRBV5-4	CASSFITSGYNEQFF
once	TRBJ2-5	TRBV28	CASSLPVETQYF
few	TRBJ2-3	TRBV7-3	CASSLTSAGLTDTQYF
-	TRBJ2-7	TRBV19	CASGTGSEQYF
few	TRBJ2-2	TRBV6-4	CASSEEGANTGELFF
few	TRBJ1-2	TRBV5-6	CASSLGGQWSYGYTF
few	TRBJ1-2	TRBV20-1	CSATLNGQGVYGYTF
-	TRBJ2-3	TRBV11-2	CASSANSGSTDTQYF
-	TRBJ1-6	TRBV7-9	CASSRARGDNSPLHF
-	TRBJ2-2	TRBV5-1	CASSRRGGNTGELFF
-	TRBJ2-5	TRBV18	CASSQAGETQYF
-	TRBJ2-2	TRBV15	CATSTVVGELFF
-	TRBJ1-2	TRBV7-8	CASSLSGGARGYGYTF
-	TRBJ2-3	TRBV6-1	CASSVRQRGKGTDTQYF
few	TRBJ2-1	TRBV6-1	CASTPTRDRVYNEQFF
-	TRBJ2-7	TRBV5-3	CARSPVMSKRGAYEQYF
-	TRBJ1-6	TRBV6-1	CASSGNRAYNSPLHF
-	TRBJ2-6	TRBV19	CASSIVRSSGANVLTF
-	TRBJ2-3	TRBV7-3	CASSTKGVDTQYF
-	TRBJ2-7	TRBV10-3	CAIRPDREGYEQYF
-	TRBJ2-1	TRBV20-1	CSASRLAVGNEQFF
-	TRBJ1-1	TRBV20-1	CSARATEPEAFF
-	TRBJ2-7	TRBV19	CASSPLGGGYYEQYF